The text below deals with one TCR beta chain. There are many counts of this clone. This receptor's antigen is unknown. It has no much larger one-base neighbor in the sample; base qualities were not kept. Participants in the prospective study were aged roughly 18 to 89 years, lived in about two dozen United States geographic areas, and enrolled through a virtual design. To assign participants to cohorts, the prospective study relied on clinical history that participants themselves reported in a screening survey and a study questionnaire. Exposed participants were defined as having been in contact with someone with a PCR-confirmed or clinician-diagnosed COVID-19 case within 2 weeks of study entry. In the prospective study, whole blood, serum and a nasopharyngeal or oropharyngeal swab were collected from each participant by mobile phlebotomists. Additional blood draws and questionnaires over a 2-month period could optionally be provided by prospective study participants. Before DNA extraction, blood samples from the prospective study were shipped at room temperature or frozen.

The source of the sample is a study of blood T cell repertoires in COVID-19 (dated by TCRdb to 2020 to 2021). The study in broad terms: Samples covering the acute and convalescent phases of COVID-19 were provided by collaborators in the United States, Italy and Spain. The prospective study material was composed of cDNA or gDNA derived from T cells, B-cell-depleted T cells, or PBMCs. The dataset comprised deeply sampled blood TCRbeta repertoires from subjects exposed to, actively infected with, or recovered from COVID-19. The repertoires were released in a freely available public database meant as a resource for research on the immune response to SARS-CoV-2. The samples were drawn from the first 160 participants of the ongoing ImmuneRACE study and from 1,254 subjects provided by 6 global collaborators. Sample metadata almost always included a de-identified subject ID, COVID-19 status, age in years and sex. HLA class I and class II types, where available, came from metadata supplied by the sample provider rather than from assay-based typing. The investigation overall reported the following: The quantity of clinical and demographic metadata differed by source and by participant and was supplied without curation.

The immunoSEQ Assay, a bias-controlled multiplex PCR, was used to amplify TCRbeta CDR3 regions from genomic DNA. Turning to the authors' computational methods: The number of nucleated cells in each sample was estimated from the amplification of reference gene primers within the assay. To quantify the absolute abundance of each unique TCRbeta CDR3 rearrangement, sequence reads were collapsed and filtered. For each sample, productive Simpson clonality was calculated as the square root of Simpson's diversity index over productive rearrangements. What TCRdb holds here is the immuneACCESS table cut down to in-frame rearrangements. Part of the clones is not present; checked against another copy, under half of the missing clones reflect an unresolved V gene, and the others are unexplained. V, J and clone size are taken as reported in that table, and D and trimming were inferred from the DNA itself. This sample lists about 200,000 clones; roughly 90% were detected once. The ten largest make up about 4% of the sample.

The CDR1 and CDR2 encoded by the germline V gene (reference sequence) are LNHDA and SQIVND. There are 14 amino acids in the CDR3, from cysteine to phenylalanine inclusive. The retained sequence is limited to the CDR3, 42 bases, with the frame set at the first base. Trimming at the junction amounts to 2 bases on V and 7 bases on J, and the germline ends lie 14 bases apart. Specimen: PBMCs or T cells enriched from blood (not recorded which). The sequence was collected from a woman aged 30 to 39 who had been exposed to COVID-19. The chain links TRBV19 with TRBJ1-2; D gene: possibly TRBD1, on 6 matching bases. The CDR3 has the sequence CASSIFGGQFGYTF. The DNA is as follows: TGTGCCAGTAGTATATTCGGGGGGCAGTTTGGCTACACCTTC.